The rows below give T cell receptor beta chains drawn from one sample of a study of blood T cell repertoires in COVID-19. Clones were sequenced by immunoSEQ multiplex PCR, and TCRdb holds only the in-frame ones, with some missing. Of roughly 120,000 clones detected, about 78% appear once; the ten largest clones hold approximately 4.3%. Sequenced material: peripheral blood. These receptors originate from a human donor in a cohort sampled during active or convalescent COVID-19. Both conserved end residues are part of each CDR3. The D gene is left open where the match is weak. Clone size is stated in some rows and not others, as once, few, many or a class when expanded.

V,size,J,D,DNA,CDR3
TRBV30,NA,TRBJ2-7,NA,TGTGCCTGGGGAGCAGGGGTTCACGAGCAGTACTTC,CAWGAGVHEQYF
TRBV2,NA,TRBJ2-7,TRBD2,TGTGCCAGCAGAAGACTAGCGGCGACGGGGGAGCAGTACTTC,CASRRLAATGEQYF
TRBV29-1,NA,TRBJ2-7,TRBD2,TGCAGCGTTGCTCTAGCGGGAGAATTATACGAGCAGTACTTC,CSVALAGELYEQYF
TRBV6-5,NA,TRBJ2-2,NA,TGTGCCAGCGGGGACATGAGGCTGTTTTTT,CASGDMRLFF
TRBV4-3,few,TRBJ2-1,TRBD2,TGCGCCAGCAGCCCCCTAAACCCGACTAGCGGATACCGCCTGGGGGATGAGCAGTTCTTC,CASSPLNPTSGYRLGDEQFF
TRBV27,NA,TRBJ2-5,NA,TGTGCCAGCAGTTTACGGGACAAAAACTTGGAGACCCAGTACTTC,CASSLRDKNLETQYF
TRBV5-1,NA,TRBJ2-7,NA,TGCGCCAGCAGCATTTGGACAGAGCTTGGGGAGCAGTACTTC,CASSIWTELGEQYF
TRBV6-5,NA,TRBJ2-7,NA,TGTGCCAGCGAAAAGATTGGCAGCTCCTACGAGCAGTACTTC,CASEKIGSSYEQYF
TRBV12-3/TRBV12-4,NA,TRBJ1-1,NA,TGTGCCAGCAGTTTATCGCGGACTGAAGCTTTCTTT,CASSLSRTEAFF
TRBV7-8,NA,TRBJ2-7,TRBD1,TGTGCCAGCAGCCCCACCGGGACAGCGTCCTACGAGCAGTACTTC,CASSPTGTASYEQYF
TRBV9,NA,TRBJ2-2,TRBD1,TGTGCCAGCAACCCGTCCCCCCGGACAGGGGGGAAGGCCGGGGAGCTGTTTTTT,CASNPSPRTGGKAGELFF
TRBV5-1,NA,TRBJ2-7,TRBD2,TGCGCCAGCAGCTTGGTCAGCGGGAGGGTTCTGGCCTACGAGCAGTACTTC,CASSLVSGRVLAYEQYF
TRBV27,NA,TRBJ2-1,NA,TGTGCCAGCAGTTTAACGAGAGGCCACAATGAGCAGTTCTTC,CASSLTRGHNEQFF
TRBV11-2,NA,TRBJ1-1,NA,TGTGCCAGCAGCGAGGGCTTCTGGATGTGGAACACTGAAGCTTTCTTT,CASSEGFWMWNTEAFF
TRBV24-1,NA,TRBJ2-7,TRBD1,TGTGCCACCGGACCGGGACAGGGTCCCTACGAGCAGTACTTC,CATGPGQGPYEQYF
TRBV4-2,NA,TRBJ2-7,TRBD1,TGTGCCAGCAGCCAAGGCCTCGGGACAGCTCTAAACGAGCAGTACTTC,CASSQGLGTALNEQYF
TRBV11-3,NA,TRBJ2-2,NA,TGTGCCAGCAGCTTGGGCCCGAACACCGGGGAGCTGTTTTTT,CASSLGPNTGELFF
TRBV7-2,NA,TRBJ1-5,TRBD1,TGTGCCAGCAGTTCGGACAGGGGGCAAAGCAATCAGCCCCAGCATTTT,CASSSDRGQSNQPQHF
TRBV5-1,NA,TRBJ2-7,TRBD2,TGCGCCAGCAGCCAAGAACTAGCGGCTGCAGGCTACGAGCAGTACTTC,CASSQELAAAGYEQYF
TRBV2,NA,TRBJ2-7,TRBD2,TGTGCCAGCAGTGATGTCGGGACTAGCCCTTACGAGCAGTACTTC,CASSDVGTSPYEQYF
TRBV15,many,TRBJ2-7,NA,TGTGCCACCAGCAGAGTAACAGGACCCTACGAGCAGTACTTC,CATSRVTGPYEQYF
TRBV6-6,NA,TRBJ2-5,NA,TGTGCCAGCAGTTACGTCAGGCAAGAGACCCAGTACTTC,CASSYVRQETQYF